Described below is a single TCR beta chain sequence and its context. The antigen remains unidentified. The CDR3 length is 13 residues. Trimming pared 2 bases from V and 6 bases from J, leaving 11 bases between. Per the germline V gene, CDR1 is MNHEY and CDR2 is SMNVEV (reference sequence). The sample belongs to a study of T cells after yellow fever vaccination. Study outcomes and limitations: At around 96% for CD4 and about 91% for CD8, most primary-vaccination clones showed up again after the booster. By day 5 rather than day 15, the secondary response had peaked, though it was weaker.

TCRdb passed the 5' RACE reads through MiXCR, listing each CDR3 protein once. The table lists about 220,000 distinct CDR3 sequences, less than 3.5% of them singletons. This TCR derives from a man aged 18 to 30 who received the YFV17D yellow fever vaccine. The rearrangement uses TRBV27 and TRBJ2-7, with D perhaps being TRBD1 or TRBD2 (6 bases each). Sequencing used CD4+ T cells sorted from PBMCs, obtained 10 days after the yellow fever booster vaccination. CDR3 sequence reads: CASSLKGGGEQYV. The CDR3 nucleotides read TGTGCCAGCAGTTTAAAGGGGGGAGGCGAGCAGTACGTC.